The clone carrying this TCR beta chain was counted ten times or more. The antigen remains unidentified. The CDR3 is made up of 13 amino acids. Trimming stripped 5 bases from V and 1 base from J, with 11 bases between. The germline CDR1 and CDR2 sequences are DFQATT and SNEGSKA (reference sequence). The sample comes from a study of regulatory T cells in long-lasting Graves disease. Whole-study findings and limits: Newly diagnosed patients had higher TCR diversity than persistent Graves' patients did. Newly diagnosed patients shared more than 750 public clonotypes; persistent patients shared about 2,500.

Time point: newly diagnosed GD, antithyroid drugs for less than 3 months. From PBMCs, RNA was extracted and then used to make the TCR library. Building of the TCR beta libraries involved iRepertoire HTBI primers and Arm-PCR of CDR3 regions. One entry per CDR3 protein, called by TCRdb with MiXCR from the multiplex PCR reads. The table includes roughly 420,000 distinct CDR3 sequences, 15% to 19% detected once. The receptor was derived from a female donor with Graves disease. The material sequenced was peripheral blood mononuclear cells (PBMCs), taken at new diagnosis, from a patient treated with antithyroid drugs. The chain employs TRBV20-1 and TRBJ1-1; no firm D call. CDR3 sequence reads: CSARARRNTEAFF. DNA for the CDR3: TGCAGTGCTCGTGCTAGGAGGAACACTGAAGCTTTCTTT.